This T cell receptor beta chain is from a study of neoadjuvant anti-PD-1 for oral cavity cancer (dated by TCRdb to the early 2020s). Describing the broader study: Patients mostly received three to four biweekly doses of nivolumab at 3 mg/kg before curative-intent surgical resection. There were 12 to 13 patients in the parent correlative cohort, and the response rate was approximately 36%. Patients without progression received a fourth nivolumab dose around day 43 and underwent definitive surgical resection on days 50-56. Under RECIST 1.1, patients with complete response, partial response or stable disease were classed as responders, and patients with progression were classed as non-responders.

For deep sequencing, PBMC libraries mostly used approximately 500 ng of input genomic DNA, with six replicates for each sample. The immunoSEQ hsTCRbeta kit was used to prepare TCRbeta libraries according to the manufacturer's instructions. Sequencing of the completed libraries took place using an Illumina NovaSeq 6000 S4 flow cell after they had been pooled to approximately 3 nM. The authors' pipeline ran thus. Raw data preprocessing and quality control were performed with the immunoSEQ Analyzer. The analysis was limited to productive rearrangements, and each clonotype was defined by a unique CDR3 amino acid sequence. Repertoire clonality was estimated as the Gini-Simpson index, which was calculated using the R package tcR. Student's t test was used to compare Gini indices, and Pearson correlation was used to assess associations with tumor size change. TCRdb obtained this table from immuneACCESS and retained in-frame rearrangements with V and J assigned. These tables miss some clones; where compared with another copy, unresolved V genes account for less than half of the shortfall, and the remainder is unexplained. The DNA was the basis for D and trimming; V, J and clone size are from that table. The sample contains some 15,000 clones, about 75% of them found a single time. Approximately 2.2% of the sample is taken by the ten largest.

This clone has a handful of counts. Its antigen target is currently unknown. No much larger clone is present one base from it, and per-base qualities are unavailable. The paper's findings and limits, for the study overall: A higher pretreatment blood Treg/Th17 ratio correlated with both higher pretreatment blood TCRbeta clonality and lower post-treatment tumor TCRbeta clonality. TCR analyses included only three patients per response group, and the authors called for larger cohorts for validation. After neoadjuvant nivolumab, non-responders showed significantly higher T cell clonality (Gini index) in PBMCs than responders did.

The intended sense of this specimen's time point label: after neoadjuvant nivolumab, at surgical resection. The patients had newly diagnosed stage II-IVA oral cavity squamous cell carcinoma and had not received any prior systemic or radiation treatment. Everyone in the cohort had locally advanced, HPV-negative oral cavity squamous cell carcinoma. Peripheral blood mononuclear cells were analyzed directly and were not maintained or expanded in culture. Samples came from a longitudinal correlative study of a single-arm phase II trial of neoadjuvant nivolumab in oral cavity squamous cell carcinoma. Subject-matched pre- and post-treatment PBMCs and tumors from three responders and three non-responders were subjected to genomic DNA-based TCRbeta sequencing. Peripheral blood mononuclear cells were collected before nivolumab treatment and again after treatment, at the time of surgery. Genomic DNA was isolated from PBMCs using the Maxwell RSC DNA from Cells kit.

The cysteine opens and the phenylalanine closes a CDR3 of 13 amino acids. Only the CDR3 region is kept as DNA, spanning 39 bases read in frame from base 1. CDR1 and CDR2 are drawn from the germline V gene (reference sequence): SEHNR, FQNEAQ. V sheds 5 bases and J sheds 6 bases, leaving 11 bases between their ends. The sequencing used PBMCs, collected after nivolumab (anti-PD-1) treatment. The sequence joins TRBV7-9 to TRBJ1-3, with TRBD1 as a weak D call on 5 bases. This receptor was identified in a person aged 35 to 85 with oral cavity squamous cell carcinoma. The DNA reads TGTGCCAGCAGCATGGGACGCGAAAACACCATATATTTT. The encoded protein is CASSMGRENTIYF. The full variable domain, with segments outside the CDR3 supplied by the reference TRBV7-9 and TRBJ1-3 proteins, appears as DTGVSQNPRHKITKRGQNVTFRCDPISEHNRLYWYRQTLGQGPEFLTYFQNEAQLEKSRLLSDRFSAERPKGSFSTLEIQRTEQGDSAMYLCASSMGRENTIYFGEGSWLTVV.